This T cell receptor (beta chain) was obtained from a study of beta chain features in type 1 diabetes (dated by TCRdb to the late 2010s). About the full investigation: Mean age, gender distribution, total cell number and subset yield were not different between patients and healthy donors. Across all samples, some 100,000,000 sorted cells were examined, and cell number per subset correlated strongly with RNA yield. The study compared TCRB repertoires of sorted circulating CD4+ T cell subsets between recently diagnosed type 1 diabetes patients and matched healthy donors. Naive and central memory subsets were obtained from all 28 donors, but regulatory and stem cell-like memory subsets were isolated from only 8 patients and 8 healthy donors.

Each donor gave one peripheral blood draw, roughly 120 mL on average, collected into heparinised tubes. A BD FACSAria II was used to sort naive, central memory, regulatory and stem cell-like memory CD4+ T cells with a panel that included CD45RO, CCR7, CD25, CD127, CD95 and CD27. Purity was above 95% for every sorted population. PBMCs were isolated immediately by Lymphoprep density gradient centrifugation and stained directly without culture. To minimize batch effects, samples were stained and sorted in pairs, one healthy donor with one patient per experiment. A remark on this clone: What this receptor recognizes is not known. Per-base quality was not reported, and no clone a single base away is much larger than it.

The High Capacity cDNA Reverse Transcription Kit was used to reverse transcribe all of the isolated RNA, meaning that expressed TCRB transcripts were what got sequenced. Deep immunoSEQ sequencing was applied to naive, central memory and regulatory T cell samples, giving an average of about 3.8 million total reads per sample. Sorted cells were lysed in RLT buffer, and RNA was extracted using DNase-treated RNeasy Micro or Mini kits according to cell number. Each cell subset was processed separately to prevent cross-contamination, with patient and healthy donor samples processed together. The immunoSEQ multiplex PCR was used to amplify TCRB sequences from cDNA, yielding 87-bp fragments that span the CDR3 region. Amplicons were sequenced on the Illumina HiSeq platform. The authors' pipeline ran thus. PCR bias was corrected computationally using synthetic template baselines, and reads within Hamming distance 2 were collapsed, with unmergeable singletons discarded. By aligning reads against IMGT, V, D and J genes, CDR3 length, and insertions or deletions at six rearrangement sites were assigned. Within each subset, clonotype counts were normalized to the number of sorted cells before true diversity and Gini coefficients were calculated with the tcR R package. The overlap coefficient, calculated on TCRB nucleotide sequences, was used to measure repertoire sharing. Out-of-frame TCRB sequences from naive cells were analyzed to stand in for the pre-selection repertoire. TCRdb holds this immuneACCESS table with in-frame rearrangements only. Some clones are missing; in checked studies, unresolved V genes explain under half, and the rest has no known cause. That table is the source of V, J and clone size, and D and trimming were worked out from the DNA. The sample table records 600,000 to 750,000 clones; around 12% of these occur just once. The ten largest make up around 0.12% of the sample.

What the authors observed across the whole study: Only small numbers of individuals were included in the HLA sub-analyses, which left unresolved whether HLA type had any influence on TCRB rearrangement. Naive, central memory and regulatory TCRB repertoires appeared to be more alike among patients than among healthy donors. Patients with type 1 diabetes made fewer insertions and deleted more nucleotides at VDJ recombination sites, implying thymic rearrangement abnormalities. A moderate but significant shortening of TCRB CDR3 length was observed in type 1 diabetes patients in all four CD4+ subsets. Sequencing cDNA rather than genomic DNA could over-represent highly expressing activated cells, although activation and CD3 levels did not differ between groups. PCR may preferentially amplify shorter templates, but because patient and control samples were amplified and corrected together, any resulting skew would affect both groups equally.

Source material: naive CD4+ T cells from blood. What this sample's cell subset or site label stands for: true naive CD4+ T cells. The receptor was derived from a man younger than 45 with type 1 diabetes.

The CDR3 here reads CSVTATVSTGELFF. The bases read TGCAGCGTTACAGCGACAGTGTCCACCGGGGAGCTGTTTTTT. The V and J segments used are TRBV29-1 and TRBJ2-2; perhaps TRBD1 is the D gene, with 5 bases matching. CDR1 and CDR2, per the germline V gene, are SQVTM and ANQGSEA. The germline ends are 14 bases apart after V is trimmed by 5 bases and J by 4 bases. The CDR3 spans 14 residues, from the cysteine through the phenylalanine. Only the CDR3 region is kept as DNA, spanning 42 bases read in frame from base 1.